This passage covers 6 T cell receptor beta chains from one sample sequenced in a study of cytomegalovirus exposure and HLA in healthy donors. The PCR employed 60 Vbeta primers together with 13 Jbeta primers. Generated by immunoSEQ multiplex PCR, the TCRdb table keeps only in-frame clones and is missing some. The table includes more than 110,000 clones, 75% detected once. Sequences were obtained from PBMCs. These receptors originate from a man between 25 and 39 years old in good health and CMV-seronegative.

The rearrangement uses TRBV30 and TRBJ2-3; 12 bases map to TRBD2. Trimming cost V 4 bases and J 11 bases; bases outside gene matches: 4. This CDR3 has 12 amino acids. The germline V gene has CDR1 GTSNPN and CDR2 SVGIG (reference sequence). The CDR3 DNA reads as TGTGCCTGGACCCTACTAGCGGGGGGGCAGTATTTT. Its protein product is CAWTLLAGGQYF.

The chain links TRBV29-1 to TRBJ2-3; a weak D match, TRBD2 (6 bases). Trimming removed 4 bases from V and 3 bases from J, with 14 bases in between. The CDR3 spans 14 residues. Germline assignment: CDR1 SQVTM and CDR2 ANQGSEA. CDR3 protein: CSVVGEARTDTQYF. As DNA, the CDR3 is TGCAGCGTTGTTGGGGAGGCTAGGACAGATACGCAGTATTTT.

The chain is built from TRBV2 and TRBJ1-1, with 8 positions matching TRBD1. CDR3 length: 13 residues. Germline loops: CDR1 SNHLY, CDR2 FYNNEI. J gave up 5 bases and V 8 bases, and 7 bases lay outside the gene matches. CDR3 in amino acids: CASQGQGLTEAFF. CDR3 nucleotides: TGTGCCAGCCAAGGACAGGGATTGACTGAAGCTTTCTTT.

The genes are TRBV11-1 and TRBJ2-1; D perhaps matches TRBD2 (5 bases). The CDR3 runs 12 residues. V was shortened by 8 bases and J by 5 bases, with 10 bases between the two germline ends. CDR1 and CDR2 (germline): SGHAT, FQDESV (reference sequence). CDR3 DNA: TGTGCCAGCTCCGGACTGGACAATGAGCAGTTCTTC. Translating gives CASSGLDNEQFF.

This chain joins TRBV7-9 and TRBJ2-1, with D uncertain. This CDR3 has 14 amino acids. CDR1 is SEHNR, CDR2 FQNEAQ, per germline (reference sequence). Trimming took off 3 bases at V and 0 bases at J, with 6 bases between the two ends. CDR3 in amino acids: CASSFRNSYNEQFF. The CDR3 DNA is TGTGCCAGCAGCTTCAGAAACTCCTACAATGAGCAGTTCTTC.

This clone was seen once. Other DNA variants within this sample encode the same CDR3. The chain joins TRBV7-9 to TRBJ2-3; D ambiguous. Trimming shortened V by 2 bases and J by 6 bases, and 3 bases separated the two germline ends. The germline V gene has CDR1 SEHNR and CDR2 FQNEAQ (reference sequence). The CDR3 totals 11 residues. CDR3 residues: CASSLLDTQYF. For the CDR3, the DNA is TGTGCCAGCAGCTTACTGGATACGCAGTATTTT.